This TCR beta chain was recovered during a study of CD8+ T cells in alopecia areata. Study results and caveats: Patients displayed less clarity in TCR sharing than mice, a finding possibly related to HLA. Normal scalp showed lower clonality than lesional scalp, especially alopecia totalis/universalis.

The germline V gene encodes CDR1 GTSNPN and CDR2 SVGIG (reference sequence). With 4 bases removed from V and 7 bases from J, the gap between germline ends came to 8 bases. The length of the CDR3 is 11 residues. Sequencing used cDNA as its template, made by extracting RNA and reverse transcribing it. Method: immunoSEQ multiplex PCR; TCRdb's copy keeps in-frame clones and lacks some. The sample shows 150,000 to 200,000 clones, around 54% of them seen only once. Isolation of CD4+ and CD8+ T cells from PBMCs was achieved by sorting. Remarks on this clone: Its target is not known.

The sequenced sample was CD4+ T cells sorted from blood. The sequence came from a human donor in good health. The V and J genes are TRBV30 and TRBJ2-1, with D possibly TRBD1 on 6 matching bases. CDR3 in amino acids: CAWMRGNEQFF. In DNA form, the CDR3 reads TGTGCCTGGATGAGGGGGAATGAGCAGTTCTTC.